A selection of T cell receptor beta chains follows, all from one sample in a study of blood T cells in healthy people across ages. A single record per CDR3 protein comes from TCRdb applying MiXCR to the 5' RACE reads. The data show roughly 790,000 distinct CDR3 sequences, with about 42% seen just once and under 25% held by the top ten. Sequenced material: blood. Receptors were obtained from a woman in her sixties in good health. Each CDR3 is given with its conserved first and last residue. Each record gives: D gene, V gene, J gene, clone size, CDR3 DNA, CDR3 protein. A D gene is named only where the DNA matches it firmly. Where a row states a size, it is once, few, many or the class of an expanded clone; other rows omit it.

-	TRBV12-5	TRBJ2-3	-	TGTGCTAGTGGTTTGGGTTTAACTGATACGCAGTATTTT	CASGLGLTDTQYF
-	TRBV7-7	TRBJ2-2	many	TGTGCCAGCAGCCGGGGGAGGCAGGTTAACACCGGGGAGCTGTTTTTT	CASSRGRQVNTGELFF
-	TRBV20-1	TRBJ1-4	many	TGCAGTGCTAGAGTGGGCGGGACCCCCGGATATGAAAAACTGTTTTTT	CSARVGGTPGYEKLFF
-	TRBV7-3	TRBJ2-5	few	TGTGCCAGCAGCTTAACCGGGTGGGAAGAGACCCAGTACTTC	CASSLTGWEETQYF
-	TRBV14	TRBJ2-1	-	TGTGCCAGCGGCCAAGGACTTTACAATGAGCAGTTCTTC	CASGQGLYNEQFF
-	TRBV27	TRBJ2-5	-	TGTGCCAGCCACCCCTGGCCCGGGGCCTTTGAGACCCAGTACTTC	CASHPWPGAFETQYF
-	TRBV7-9	TRBJ2-7	-	TGTGCCAGCAGCCTCGCCCCCTCTTTCGGCGAGCAGTACTTC	CASSLAPSFGEQYF
-	TRBV6-1	TRBJ2-7	-	TGTGCCAGCAGTGAAGCGCTGGGGGTCTACGAGCAGTACTTC	CASSEALGVYEQYF
-	TRBV20-1	TRBJ2-7	-	TGCAGTGCGCCGCCGGGACGGCGGTGGGAGCAGTACTTC	CSAPPGRRWEQYF
TRBD1	TRBV20-1	TRBJ1-2	-	TGCAGTGCTGATAGACAGGGCGGCGGCTACACCTTC	CSADRQGGGYTF
TRBD2	TRBV12-3/TRBV12-4	TRBJ2-1	-	TGTGCCAGCAGGGCCCGGAGCGGGGGGCTCTACAATGAGCAGTTCTTC	CASRARSGGLYNEQFF
-	TRBV6-2/TRBV6-3	TRBJ1-1	many	TGTGCCAGCAACTTACAGGGCTCGACTGAAGCTTTCTTT	CASNLQGSTEAFF
-	TRBV7-9	TRBJ2-7	few	TGTGCCAGCAGCGGCCGGGTCTACGAGCAGTACTTC	CASSGRVYEQYF
-	TRBV10-3	TRBJ2-5	-	TGCGCCATCAGTGGGGAGCATGCCGAAGAGACCCAGTACTTC	CAISGEHAEETQYF
TRBD1	TRBV4-3	TRBJ2-7	-	TGCGCCAGCAGCCAACGAACCACAGGGGGATACGAGCAGTACTTC	CASSQRTTGGYEQYF
-	TRBV12-3/TRBV12-4	TRBJ1-2	few	TGTGCCAGCAGTTTTACGACTGGGGGCTACACCTTC	CASSFTTGGYTF
-	TRBV7-9	TRBJ1-1	-	TGTGCCAGCAGGTCCGGGGCCCCGAACACTGAAGCTTTCTTT	CASRSGAPNTEAFF
-	TRBV10-1	TRBJ2-4	many	TGCGCCAGCAACTCTTCAGAAGTCAAAAACATTCAGTACTTC	CASNSSEVKNIQYF
-	TRBV5-1	TRBJ2-1	few	TGCGCCAGCAGCCTGGGGGGACAACACAATGAGCAGTTCTTC	CASSLGGQHNEQFF
-	TRBV5-1	TRBJ2-1	-	TGCGCCAGCAGCTTGGAGGGCCCCAACAATGAGCAGTTCTTC	CASSLEGPNNEQFF
-	TRBV29-1	TRBJ2-6	-	TGCAGCGTAGCCTTGGTCCCCTGGGCCAACGTCCTGACTTTC	CSVALVPWANVLTF
-	TRBV6-1	TRBJ2-3	-	TGTGCCAGCAGTGACGGGAGCACAGATACGCAGTATTTT	CASSDGSTDTQYF
-	TRBV12-3/TRBV12-4	TRBJ2-7	few	TGTGCCAGCAGTTTAGTACAGGACTCCTACGAGCAGTACTTC	CASSLVQDSYEQYF
TRBD2	TRBV7-9	TRBJ2-3	many	TGTGCCAGCAGCTTCCAGACTAGCGGGAGTAATACGCAGTATTTT	CASSFQTSGSNTQYF
-	TRBV7-2	TRBJ2-4	-	TGTGCCAGCAGCTTAGATGAGGTCGGCGCGTACTTC	CASSLDEVGAYF
TRBD2	TRBV11-3	TRBJ2-1	few	TGTGCCAGCAGCTTACACGGGAGGGCCGACAATGAGCAGTTCTTC	CASSLHGRADNEQFF
TRBD2	TRBV6-5	TRBJ2-5	few	TGTGCCAGCAGTTACTCTGGGCGGGGGGGCCTTCGGGAGACCCAGTACTTC	CASSYSGRGGLRETQYF
-	TRBV5-1	TRBJ2-3	-	TGCGCCAGCAGGGGGCTAATTGACGGAGATACGCAGTATTTT	CASRGLIDGDTQYF
-	TRBV12-3/TRBV12-4	TRBJ2-7	-	TGTGCCAGCAGTTTTGGTATATGGGTCGCATCCTACGAGCAGTACTTC	CASSFGIWVASYEQYF
-	TRBV18	TRBJ1-5	few	TGTGCCAGCTCACCACCGGACGGAGGGGGTCAGCCCCAGCATTTT	CASSPPDGGGQPQHF
-	TRBV29-1	TRBJ1-2	many	TGCAGCGCCGGTGGGGGGAATGGCTACACCTTC	CSAGGGNGYTF
-	TRBV12-3/TRBV12-4	TRBJ2-3	-	TGTGCCAGCAGTTACAACAGGAATACAGATACGCAGTATTTT	CASSYNRNTDTQYF
TRBD2	TRBV28	TRBJ2-5	few	TGTGCCACCGATAGCGGGAGGATGAGCGGAGAGACCCAGTACTTC	CATDSGRMSGETQYF
-	TRBV7-9	TRBJ1-4	-	TGTGCCAGCAGCTCCAGGGCACTTAATGAAAAACTGTTTTTT	CASSSRALNEKLFF
-	TRBV20-1	TRBJ1-4	-	TGCAGTGCACTCGACGGGTGGGAAAAACTGTTTTTT	CSALDGWEKLFF
-	TRBV28	TRBJ2-2	-	TGTGCCAGCAGCCCCTCCGGGACAAATCCCACCGGGGAGCTGTTTTTT	CASSPSGTNPTGELFF
TRBD2	TRBV20-1	TRBJ2-1	-	TGCAGTGCTAGAGCCACTAGCGGGGGGGCCTGGAATGAGCAGTTCTTC	CSARATSGGAWNEQFF
-	TRBV7-2	TRBJ2-5	few	TGTGCCAGCAGCTCCTACGTTATGGAGACCCAGTACTTC	CASSSYVMETQYF
-	TRBV7-2	TRBJ2-7	many	TGTGCCAGCAGCTTAGTGAGATTCGGCTCCTACGAGCAGTACTTC	CASSLVRFGSYEQYF
-	TRBV7-2	TRBJ2-5	-	TGTGCCAGCATCCCAGGACAGAAAGAGACCCAGTACTTC	CASIPGQKETQYF
-	TRBV3-1	TRBJ2-7	few	TGTGCCAGCAGCCAAAGGGGGATTAGCGGGCGCCTTAACGAGCAGTACTTC	CASSQRGISGRLNEQYF
-	TRBV3-1	TRBJ2-1	few	TGTGCCAGCAGCCGATCGGAACTCCAACAAGGGCAGTTCTTC	CASSRSELQQGQFF
TRBD2	TRBV18	TRBJ2-1	few	TGTGCCAGCTCACCGCCGGGACTAGTCGGGAGAGGTGAGCAGTTCTTC	CASSPPGLVGRGEQFF
-	TRBV10-3	TRBJ2-7	-	TGTGCCATCAGTGGCGTCGACTCCTACGAGCAGTACTTC	CAISGVDSYEQYF
-	TRBV20-1	TRBJ2-5	-	TGCAGTGCTAGGGTAAACAGGTTGGAGACCCAGTACTTC	CSARVNRLETQYF
TRBD2	TRBV11-2	TRBJ2-1	few	TGTGCCAGCAGCTTAGGGCCGGGACTAGCGGGGGCCCGCTCCTACAATGAGCAGTTCTTC	CASSLGPGLAGARSYNEQFF
-	TRBV6-5	TRBJ2-1	few	TGTGCCAGCAGTTACGGCCTTACCGGGACACTCTACAATGAGCAGTTCTTC	CASSYGLTGTLYNEQFF
TRBD2	TRBV27	TRBJ2-1	-	TGTGCCAGCAGTAACTCGGGGGGGGATGAGCAGTTCTTC	CASSNSGGDEQFF
-	TRBV14	TRBJ2-5	-	TGTGCCAGCGGCCGGGGAAAAGAGACCCAGTACTTC	CASGRGKETQYF
TRBD1	TRBV7-2	TRBJ2-7	-	TGTGCCAGCAGCGCCGCCGGGACAGAAACCCACGAGCAGTACTTC	CASSAAGTETHEQYF
-	TRBV7-2	TRBJ2-1	-	TGTGCCAGCAGCCCTCTGGACCGAAACAATGAGCAGTTCTTC	CASSPLDRNNEQFF
-	TRBV2	TRBJ2-7	-	TGTGCCAGCACTGGGGACACTTCCTTCTCCTACGAGCAGTACTTC	CASTGDTSFSYEQYF
TRBD2	TRBV9	TRBJ2-7	few	TGTGCCAGCAGCGTAGGACTAGCGGGAGACGGACGCGAGCAGTACTTC	CASSVGLAGDGREQYF